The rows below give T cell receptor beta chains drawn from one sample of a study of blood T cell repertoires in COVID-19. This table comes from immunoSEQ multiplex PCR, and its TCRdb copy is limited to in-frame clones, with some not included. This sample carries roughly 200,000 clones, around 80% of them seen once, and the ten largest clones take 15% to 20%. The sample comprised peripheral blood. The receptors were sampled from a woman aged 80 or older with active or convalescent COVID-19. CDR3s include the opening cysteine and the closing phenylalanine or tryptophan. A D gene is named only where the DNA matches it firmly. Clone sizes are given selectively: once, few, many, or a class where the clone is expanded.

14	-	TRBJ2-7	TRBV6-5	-	TGTGCCAGCAGTTACCGGTCCGGGAGCTACGAGCAGTACTTC	CASSYRSGSYEQYF
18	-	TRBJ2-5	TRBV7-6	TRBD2	TGTGCCAGCAGCTTAGCCCTACTAGCGGGAGGGCTGGGGGAGACCCAGTACTTC	CASSLALLAGGLGETQYF
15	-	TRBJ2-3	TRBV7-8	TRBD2	TGTGCCAGCAGCTTATCGGCGGGAGGTACAGATACGCAGTATTTT	CASSLSAGGTDTQYF
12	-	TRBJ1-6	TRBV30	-	TGTGCCTGGAGCCCCGGGTATTCACCCCTCCACTTT	CAWSPGYSPLHF
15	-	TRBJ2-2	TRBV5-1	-	TGCGCCAGCAGCTTGGTTAGGACAATGGTCGGGGAGCTGTTTTTT	CASSLVRTMVGELFF
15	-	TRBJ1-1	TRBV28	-	TGTGCCAGCAGCCCTTCTCTAGGGGGTAGCACTGAAGCTTTCTTT	CASSPSLGGSTEAFF
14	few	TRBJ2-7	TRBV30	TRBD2	TGTGCCTGGGACCCGGGACTAGGTAGGAACGAGCAGTACTTC	CAWDPGLGRNEQYF
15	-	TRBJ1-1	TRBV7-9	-	TGTGCCAGCAGCTTTAAATGGCCCGGGAAAACTGAAGCTTTCTTT	CASSFKWPGKTEAFF
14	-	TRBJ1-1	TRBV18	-	TGTGCCAGCTCCCCCCGGGGGGGTTTCACTGAAGCTTTCTTT	CASSPRGGFTEAFF
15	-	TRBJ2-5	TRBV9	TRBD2	TGTGCCAGCTCCTCCGAGGGAGGGCCTGGGGAGACCCAGTACTTC	CASSSEGGPGETQYF
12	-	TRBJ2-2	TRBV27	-	TGTGCCAGCAGTCGGGGAGCCGGGGAGCTGTTTTTT	CASSRGAGELFF
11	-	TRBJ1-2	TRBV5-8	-	TGTGCCAGCAGCTCCAAATATGGCTACACCTTC	CASSSKYGYTF
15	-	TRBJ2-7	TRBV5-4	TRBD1	TGTGCCAGCAGCCTGTCAGGGACAGGAATCTACGAGCAGTACTTC	CASSLSGTGIYEQYF
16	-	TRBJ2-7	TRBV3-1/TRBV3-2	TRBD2	TGTGCCAGCAGCCAAGGGTCTAGCGGGAGGGTCCACGAGCAGTACTTC	CASSQGSSGRVHEQYF
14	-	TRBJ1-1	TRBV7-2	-	TGTGCCAGCAGAAAAGACAGGCTAAACACTGAAGCTTTCTTT	CASRKDRLNTEAFF
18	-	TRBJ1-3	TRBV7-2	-	TGTGCCAGCAGCCCCCGGGTTGGGTGGGGGGAGTCTGGAAACACCATATATTTT	CASSPRVGWGESGNTIYF
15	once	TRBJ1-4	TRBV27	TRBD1	TGTGCCAGCAGTTTGGTCACAGGGGCGGGCGAAAAACTGTTTTTT	CASSLVTGAGEKLFF
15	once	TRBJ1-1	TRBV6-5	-	TGTGCCAGCAGAACCACGGCCAGGGGCAATGTTGAAGCTTTCTTT	CASRTTARGNVEAFF
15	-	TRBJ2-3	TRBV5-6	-	TGTGCCAGCAGCCCTCGACAGGTTAGGACAGATACGCAGTATTTT	CASSPRQVRTDTQYF
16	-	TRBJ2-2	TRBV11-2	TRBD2	TGTGCCAGCAGCTTCGCCAGCGGGAGGGGCACCGGGGAGCTGTTTTTT	CASSFASGRGTGELFF
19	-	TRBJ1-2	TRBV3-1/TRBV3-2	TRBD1	TGTGCCAGCAGCCAAAGTTCCGGGACAGGGGCAAAGGGTAACTATGGCTACACCTTC	CASSQSSGTGAKGNYGYTF
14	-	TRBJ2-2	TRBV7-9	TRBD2	TGTGCCAGGGGGGGACTAGCGTTCCCCGGGGAGCTGTTTTTT	CARGGLAFPGELFF
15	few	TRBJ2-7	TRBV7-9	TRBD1	TGTGCCAGCAGCTCCTTGGGACAGGGCTCCTACGAGCAGTACTTC	CASSSLGQGSYEQYF
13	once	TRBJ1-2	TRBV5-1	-	TGCGCCAGCAGCTTACAGGGATTCGACGGCTACACCTTC	CASSLQGFDGYTF
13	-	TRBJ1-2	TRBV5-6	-	TGTGCCAGCAGTTTGAGACAGGACGATGGCTACACCTTC	CASSLRQDDGYTF
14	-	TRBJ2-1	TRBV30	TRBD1	TGTGCCTGGACGGGACAGGGGATTTCTGGTGAGCAGTTCTTC	CAWTGQGISGEQFF
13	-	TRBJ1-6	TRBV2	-	TGTGCCAGCAGTGACCAGGGAACTTCACCCCTCCACTTT	CASSDQGTSPLHF
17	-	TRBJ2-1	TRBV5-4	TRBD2	TGTGCCAGCAGCTTTGGACTAGCGGGAGGGCCTGTCAATGAGCAGTTCTTC	CASSFGLAGGPVNEQFF
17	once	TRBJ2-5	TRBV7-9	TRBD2	TGTGCCAGCAGCTTATACTTGGGACTAGCGGGGGTAGAGACCCAGTACTTC	CASSLYLGLAGVETQYF
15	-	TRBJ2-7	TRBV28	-	TGTGCCAGCACCCCACTAGGACAGTCCTCCTACGAGCAGTACTTC	CASTPLGQSSYEQYF
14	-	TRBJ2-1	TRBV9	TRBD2	TGTGCCAGCAGCGTATCGGGGGGTTGGAATGAGCAGTTCTTC	CASSVSGGWNEQFF
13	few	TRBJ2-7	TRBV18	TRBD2	TGTGCCAGCTCACCATGGGCGGGGGACGAGCAGTACTTC	CASSPWAGDEQYF
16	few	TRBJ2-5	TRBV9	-	TGTGCCAGCAGCGTAGTTGGCGGGGGCTACCAAGAGACCCAGTACTTC	CASSVVGGGYQETQYF
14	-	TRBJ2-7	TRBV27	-	TGTGCCAGCAGAGGCCTCCGGGACACCTACGAGCAGTACTTC	CASRGLRDTYEQYF
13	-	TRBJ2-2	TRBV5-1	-	TGCGCCAGCAGCATTCAGGTGGCCGGGGAGCTGTTTTTT	CASSIQVAGELFF
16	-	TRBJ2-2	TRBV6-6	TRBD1	TGTGCCAGCACGGACGGGACAGGGTCATACACCGGGGAGCTGTTTTTT	CASTDGTGSYTGELFF
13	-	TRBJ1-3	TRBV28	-	TGTGCCAGCACCAAAATCAGGGGAAACACCATATATTTT	CASTKIRGNTIYF
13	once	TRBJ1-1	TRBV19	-	TGTGCCAGTAGCGTACAGGGTGTCACTGAAGCTTTCTTT	CASSVQGVTEAFF
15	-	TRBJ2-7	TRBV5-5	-	TGTGCCAGCAGCTTGGCCGGGGGACCTATATACGAGCAGTACTTC	CASSLAGGPIYEQYF
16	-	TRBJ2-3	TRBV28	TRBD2	TGTGCCAGCAGGCTGGCTAGCGGGGGGGCTTCAGATACGCAGTATTTT	CASRLASGGASDTQYF
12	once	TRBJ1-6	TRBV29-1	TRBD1	TGCAGCGTCCGGCAGGGGGATTCACCCCTCCACTTT	CSVRQGDSPLHF
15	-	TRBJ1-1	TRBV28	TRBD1	TGTGCCAGCAGTTCTGCCGGGACAGGGAACACTGAAGCTTTCTTT	CASSSAGTGNTEAFF
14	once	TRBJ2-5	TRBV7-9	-	TGTGCCAGCAGCAGCAGACAGTCCCAAGAGACCCAGTACTTC	CASSSRQSQETQYF
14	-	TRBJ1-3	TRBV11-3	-	TGTGCCAGCAGTTTCGGGGGAACTGGAAACACCATATATTTT	CASSFGGTGNTIYF
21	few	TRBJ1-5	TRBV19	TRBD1	TGTGCCAGTAGCCCAGAGGGCGCCTCGGACAGGTTTTATATTAGCAATCAGCCCCAGCATTTT	CASSPEGASDRFYISNQPQHF
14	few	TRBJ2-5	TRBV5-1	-	TGCGCCAGCAGCTTGCTGGAGGGGTGGGAGACCCAGTACTTC	CASSLLEGWETQYF